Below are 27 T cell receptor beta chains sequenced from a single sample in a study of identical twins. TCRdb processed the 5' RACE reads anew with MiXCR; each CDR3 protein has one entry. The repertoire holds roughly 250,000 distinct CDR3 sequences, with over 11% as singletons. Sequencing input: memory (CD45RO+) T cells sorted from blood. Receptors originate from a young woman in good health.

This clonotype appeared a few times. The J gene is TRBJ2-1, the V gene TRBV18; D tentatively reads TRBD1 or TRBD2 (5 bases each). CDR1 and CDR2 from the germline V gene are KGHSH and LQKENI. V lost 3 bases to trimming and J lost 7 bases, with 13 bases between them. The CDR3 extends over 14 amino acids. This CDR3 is CASSPYGGSNEQFF. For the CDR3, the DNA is TGTGCCAGCTCACCTTATGGGGGTTCAAATGAGCAGTTCTTC.

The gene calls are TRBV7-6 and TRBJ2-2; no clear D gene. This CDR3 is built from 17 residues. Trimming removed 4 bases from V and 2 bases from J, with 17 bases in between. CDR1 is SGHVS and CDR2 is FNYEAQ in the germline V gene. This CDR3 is CASSYLSGAFNTGELFF. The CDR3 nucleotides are TGTGCCAGCAGCTACCTGTCCGGTGCTTTTAACACCGGGGAGCTGTTTTTT.

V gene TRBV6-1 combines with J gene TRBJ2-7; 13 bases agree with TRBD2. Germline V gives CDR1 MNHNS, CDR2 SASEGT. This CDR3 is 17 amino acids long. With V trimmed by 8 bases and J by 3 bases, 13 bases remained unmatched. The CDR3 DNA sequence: TGTGCCAGCTGGGTTAGAGGACTAGCGGGAGTCGGCTACGAGCAGTACTTC. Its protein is CASWVRGLAGVGYEQYF.

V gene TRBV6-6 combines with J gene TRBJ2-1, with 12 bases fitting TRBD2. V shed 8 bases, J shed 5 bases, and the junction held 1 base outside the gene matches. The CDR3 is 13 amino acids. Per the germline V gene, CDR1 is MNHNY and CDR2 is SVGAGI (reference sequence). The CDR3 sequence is CASGLAGNNEQFF. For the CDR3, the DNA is TGTGCCAGCGGACTAGCGGGGAACAATGAGCAGTTCTTC.

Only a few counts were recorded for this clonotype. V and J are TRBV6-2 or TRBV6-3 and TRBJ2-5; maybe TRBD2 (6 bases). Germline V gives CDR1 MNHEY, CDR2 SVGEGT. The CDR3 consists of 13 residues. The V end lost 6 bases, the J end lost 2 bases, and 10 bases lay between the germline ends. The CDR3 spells CASRTSYQETQYF. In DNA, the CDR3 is TGTGCCAGCAGAACTAGCTATCAAGAGACCCAGTACTTC.

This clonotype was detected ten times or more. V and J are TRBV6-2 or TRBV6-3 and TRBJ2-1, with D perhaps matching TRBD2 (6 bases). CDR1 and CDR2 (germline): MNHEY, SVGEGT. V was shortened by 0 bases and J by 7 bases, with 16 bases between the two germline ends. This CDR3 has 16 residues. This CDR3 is CASSYSAEGLGNEQFF. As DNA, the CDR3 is TGTGCCAGCAGTTACTCGGCGGAGGGGCTCGGAAATGAGCAGTTCTTC.

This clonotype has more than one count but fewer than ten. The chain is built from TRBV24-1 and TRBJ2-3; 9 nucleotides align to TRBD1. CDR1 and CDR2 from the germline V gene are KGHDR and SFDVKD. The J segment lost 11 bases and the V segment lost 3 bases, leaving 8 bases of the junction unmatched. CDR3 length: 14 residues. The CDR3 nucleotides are TGTGCCACCAGTGATACGACTTTGGGACAGGGGCAGTATTTT. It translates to CATSDTTLGQGQYF.

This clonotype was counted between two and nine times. CDR3 nucleotides: TGTGCCAGCACCCCGGGGGGCTCCTACAATGAGCAGTTCTTC. Protein sequence: CASTPGGSYNEQFF. The chain couples TRBV6-2 or TRBV6-3 to TRBJ2-1, with TRBD2 matching over 7 bases. There are 14 residues in the CDR3. The V gene end was trimmed by 7 bases and the J gene end by 0 bases; junction bases not matched to a gene: 3. From germline, CDR1 is MNHEY and CDR2 SVGEGT.

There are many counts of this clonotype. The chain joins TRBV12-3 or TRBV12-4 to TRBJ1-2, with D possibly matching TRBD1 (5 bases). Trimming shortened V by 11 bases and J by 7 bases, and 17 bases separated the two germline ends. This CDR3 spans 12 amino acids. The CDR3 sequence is CADKGDGGGYTF. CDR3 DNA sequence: TGTGCCGACAAAGGGGACGGTGGTGGCTACACCTTC.

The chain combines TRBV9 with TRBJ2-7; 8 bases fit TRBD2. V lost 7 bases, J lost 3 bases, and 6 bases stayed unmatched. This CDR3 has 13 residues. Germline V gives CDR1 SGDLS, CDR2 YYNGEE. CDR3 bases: TGTGCCAGCTCGGGGCTAGCGGGCTACGAGCAGTACTTC. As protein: CASSGLAGYEQYF.

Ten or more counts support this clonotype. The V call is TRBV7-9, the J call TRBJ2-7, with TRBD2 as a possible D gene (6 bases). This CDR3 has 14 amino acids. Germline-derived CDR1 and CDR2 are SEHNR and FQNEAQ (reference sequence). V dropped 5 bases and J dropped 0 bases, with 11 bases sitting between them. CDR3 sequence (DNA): TGTGCCAGCAGCCCCGGGCGGGACTCCTACGAGCAGTACTTC. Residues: CASSPGRDSYEQYF. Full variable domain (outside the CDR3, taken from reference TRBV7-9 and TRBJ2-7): DTGVSQNPRHKITKRGQNVTFRCDPISEHNRLYWYRQTLGQGPEFLTYFQNEAQLEKSRLLSDRFSAERPKGSFSTLEIQRTEQGDSAMYLCASSPGRDSYEQYFGPGTRLTVT.

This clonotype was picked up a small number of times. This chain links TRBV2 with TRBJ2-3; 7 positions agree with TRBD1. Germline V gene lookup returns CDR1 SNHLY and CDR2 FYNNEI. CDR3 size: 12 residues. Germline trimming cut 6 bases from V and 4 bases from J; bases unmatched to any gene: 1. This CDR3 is CASRQGADTQYF. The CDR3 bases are TGTGCCAGCAGGCAGGGGGCAGATACGCAGTATTTT.

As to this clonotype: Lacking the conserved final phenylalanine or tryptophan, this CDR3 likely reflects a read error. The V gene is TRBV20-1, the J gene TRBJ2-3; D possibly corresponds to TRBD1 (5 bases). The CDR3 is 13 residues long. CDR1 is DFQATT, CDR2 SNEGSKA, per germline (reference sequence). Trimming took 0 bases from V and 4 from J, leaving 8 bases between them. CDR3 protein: CSARDGAADTQYS. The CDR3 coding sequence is TGCAGTGCTAGAGATGGGGCCGCAGATACGCAGTATTCT.

The CDR3 nucleotides are TGTGCCAGCAGTGAGCCGGGCTCGAGACGGGGCTACACCTTC. It specifies CASSEPGSRRGYTF. The chain uses TRBV6-1 and TRBJ1-2, with D unresolved. From germline, CDR1 is MNHNS and CDR2 SASEGT. Trimming took 3 bases from V and 8 from J, leaving 16 bases between them. The CDR3 spans 14 residues.

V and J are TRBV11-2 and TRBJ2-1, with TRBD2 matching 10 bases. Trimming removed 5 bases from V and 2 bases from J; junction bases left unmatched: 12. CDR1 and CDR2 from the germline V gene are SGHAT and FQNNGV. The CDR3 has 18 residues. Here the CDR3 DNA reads TGTGCCAGCAGCCCCGGGAGCGGGAGGGGGGGGGCCTACAATGAGCAGTTCTTC. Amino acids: CASSPGSGRGGAYNEQFF.

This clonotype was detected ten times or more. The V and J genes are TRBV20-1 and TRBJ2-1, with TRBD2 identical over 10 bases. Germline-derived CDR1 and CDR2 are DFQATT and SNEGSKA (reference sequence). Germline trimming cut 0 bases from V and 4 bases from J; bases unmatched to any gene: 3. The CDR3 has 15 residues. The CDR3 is CSARDEREGYNEQFF. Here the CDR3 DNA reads TGCAGTGCTAGAGATGAGCGGGAGGGGTACAATGAGCAGTTCTTC.

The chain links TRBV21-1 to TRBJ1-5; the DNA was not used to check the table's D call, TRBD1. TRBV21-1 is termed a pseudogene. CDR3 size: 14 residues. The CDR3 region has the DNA TGTGCCACCCGGGCGGAGGGGGCTTGGCAGCCCCAGCATTTT. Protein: CATRAEGAWQPQHF.

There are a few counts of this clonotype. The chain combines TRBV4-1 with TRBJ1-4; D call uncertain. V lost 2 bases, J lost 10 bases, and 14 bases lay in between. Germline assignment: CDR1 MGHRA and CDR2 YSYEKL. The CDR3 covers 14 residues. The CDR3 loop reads CASSQPIGRRKLFF. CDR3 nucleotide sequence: TGCGCCAGCAGCCAACCTATCGGACGGCGAAAACTGTTTTTT.

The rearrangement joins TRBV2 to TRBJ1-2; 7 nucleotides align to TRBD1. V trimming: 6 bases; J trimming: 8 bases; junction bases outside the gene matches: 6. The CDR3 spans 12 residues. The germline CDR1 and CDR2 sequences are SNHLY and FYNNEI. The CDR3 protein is CASRTTGYGYTF. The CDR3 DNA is TGTGCCAGCAGGACGACAGGGTACGGCTACACCTTC.

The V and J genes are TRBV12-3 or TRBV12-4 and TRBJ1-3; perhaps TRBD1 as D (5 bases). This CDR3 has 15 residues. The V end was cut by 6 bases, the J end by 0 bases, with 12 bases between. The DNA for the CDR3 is TGTGCCAGCAGGGGGGGGTCAGGCTCTGGAAACACCATATATTTT. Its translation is CASRGGSGSGNTIYF.

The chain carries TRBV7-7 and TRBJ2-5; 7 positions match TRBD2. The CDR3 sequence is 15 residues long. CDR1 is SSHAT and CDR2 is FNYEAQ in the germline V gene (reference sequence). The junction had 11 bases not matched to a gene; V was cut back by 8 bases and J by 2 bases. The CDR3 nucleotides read TGTGCCAGCGCAAAACGGTCTAGCGGTCAAGAGACCCAGTACTTC. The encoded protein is CASAKRSSGQETQYF.

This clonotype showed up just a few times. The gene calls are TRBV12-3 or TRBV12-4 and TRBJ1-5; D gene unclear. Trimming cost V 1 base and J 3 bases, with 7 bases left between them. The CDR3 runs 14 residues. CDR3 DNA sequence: TGTGCCAGCAGTTTAGGCGACTACAATCAGCCCCAGCATTTT. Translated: CASSLGDYNQPQHF.

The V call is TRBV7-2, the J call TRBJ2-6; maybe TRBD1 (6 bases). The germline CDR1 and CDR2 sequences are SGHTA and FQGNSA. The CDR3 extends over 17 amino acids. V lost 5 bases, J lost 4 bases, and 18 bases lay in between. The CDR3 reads CASSRYSQGSGANVLTF. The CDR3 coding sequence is TGTGCCAGCAGCCGATATTCCCAGGGGTCAGGGGCCAACGTCCTGACTTTC.

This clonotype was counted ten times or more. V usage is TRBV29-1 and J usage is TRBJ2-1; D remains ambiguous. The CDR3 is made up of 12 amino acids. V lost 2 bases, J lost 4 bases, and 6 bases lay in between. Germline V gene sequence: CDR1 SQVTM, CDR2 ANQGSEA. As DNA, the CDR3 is TGCAGCGTTGAAAGAACTTACAATGAGCAGTTCTTC. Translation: CSVERTYNEQFF.

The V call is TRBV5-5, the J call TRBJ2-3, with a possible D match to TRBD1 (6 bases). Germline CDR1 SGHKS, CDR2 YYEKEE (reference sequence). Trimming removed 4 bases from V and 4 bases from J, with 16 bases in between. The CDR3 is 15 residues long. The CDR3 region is CASSLTGRTSDTQYF. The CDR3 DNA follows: TGTGCCAGCAGCCTAACAGGGAGAACGTCAGATACGCAGTATTTT.

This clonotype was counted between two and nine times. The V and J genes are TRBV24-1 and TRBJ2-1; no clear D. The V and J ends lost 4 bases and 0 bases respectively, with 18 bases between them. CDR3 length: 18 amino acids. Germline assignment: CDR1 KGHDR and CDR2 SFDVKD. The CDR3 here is CATSETPPGSSSYNEQFF. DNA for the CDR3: TGTGCCACCAGTGAGACCCCGCCCGGGTCCAGCTCCTACAATGAGCAGTTCTTC.

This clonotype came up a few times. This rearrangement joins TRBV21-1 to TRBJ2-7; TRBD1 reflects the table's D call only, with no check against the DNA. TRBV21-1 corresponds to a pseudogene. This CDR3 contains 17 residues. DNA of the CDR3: TGTGCCAGCAGCAATGACCCACGGGACAGGAAATCCTACGAGCAGTACTTC. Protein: CASSNDPRDRKSYEQYF.